This T cell receptor beta chain was sequenced for a study of blood T cells in healthy people across ages. Concerning this clonotype: This could be a read error, since a much larger clone is one nucleotide away.

Through a sample-barcoded 5' primer and a J-beta primer mix, a second PCR was run for 7 to 11 cycles. All cDNA molecules were each tagged by a template-switch adaptor with 12 random nucleotides. One entry per CDR3 protein results from TCRdb running MiXCR on the 5' RACE reads. The sample shows about 1.6 million distinct CDR3 sequences, 30% to 35% of them seen only once. This CDR3 is built from 15 residues. The clonotype originates from a woman aged 25 to 45 in good health. The sequencing input was blood. This chain links TRBV12-3 or TRBV12-4 with TRBJ2-3, with 8 bases aligning to TRBD1. This chain's CDR3 is CASSERTGNADAQYF. CDR3 nucleotides: TGTGCCAGCAGTGAGAGGACAGGGAACGCAGATGCGCAGTATTTT.